The next 17 T cell receptor beta chains were all read from a single sample in a study of blood T cell repertoires in COVID-19. Sequencing used immunoSEQ multiplex PCR; TCRdb keeps in-frame clones, though not all of them. The data contain under 60,000 clones, approximately 92% of them singletons. Sample: peripheral blood. The receptors originated from a man aged 50-60 years with active COVID-19.

J is TRBJ1-2 and V is TRBV7-2; the match to TRBD1 covers 7 bases. This CDR3 is built from 14 residues. V lost 5 bases, J lost 4 bases, and 7 bases stayed unmatched. The germline V gene encodes CDR1 SGHTA and CDR2 FQGNSA. CDR3 nucleotides: TGTGCCAGCAGCCCGGACAGGTTGGGCTATGGCTACACCTTC. It yields the protein CASSPDRLGYGYTF.

The rearrangement joins TRBV6-1 to TRBJ2-1; TRBD2 matches 15 bases. In germline, CDR1 is MNHNS, CDR2 SASEGT. The CDR3 totals 19 residues. J lost 2 bases, V lost 4 bases, and 9 bases had no gene match. The DNA of the CDR3 is TGTGCCAGCAGTGGTTCCGGGACTAGCGGGGGGCCGACCTACAATGAGCAGTTCTTC. This sequence encodes CASSGSGTSGGPTYNEQFF.

The chain links TRBV3-1 (or the pseudogene TRBV3-2) to TRBJ2-7; D might be TRBD1 (6 bases). Looked up from germline, CDR1 is LGHDT and CDR2 is YNNKEL (reference sequence). The CDR3 sequence is 14 residues long. V dropped 1 base and J dropped 3 bases, with 10 bases sitting between them. The CDR3 DNA reads TGTGCCAGCAGCCAAGCACAGGGTTTCTACGAGCAGTACTTC. Translation: CASSQAQGFYEQYF.

The chain has TRBV5-6 and TRBJ2-1; 7 nucleotides line up with TRBD2. Germline assignment: CDR1 SGHDT and CDR2 YYEEEE. The V segment lost 2 bases and the J segment 3 bases; nucleotides outside the gene matches: 8. This CDR3 is 16 amino acids long. The CDR3 here is CASSFKVSGGYNEQFF. In DNA, the CDR3 is TGTGCCAGCAGCTTTAAGGTCTCGGGAGGCTACAATGAGCAGTTCTTC.

V is TRBV30 and J is TRBJ2-7, with D maybe TRBD2 (6 bases). Per the germline V gene, CDR1 is GTSNPN and CDR2 is SVGIG (reference sequence). The CDR3 spans 14 residues. The germline V and J ends were trimmed by 5 bases and 1 base, with 15 bases remaining between them. Written as DNA, the CDR3 is TGTGCCTGGGCGATAGCGGAAACTTCCTACGAGCAGTACTTC. Its protein is CAWAIAETSYEQYF.

The chain is built from TRBV7-9 and TRBJ2-7; tentative D call: TRBD2 (5 bases). V was shortened by 5 bases and J by 1 base, with 15 bases between the two germline ends. Germline CDR1 and CDR2: SEHNR and FQNEAQ (reference sequence). This CDR3 is 15 amino acids long. The DNA for the CDR3 is TGTGCCAGCAGCACAGACCTTGGAGGATCCTACGAGCAGTACTTC. Protein: CASSTDLGGSYEQYF. Full variable domain (remainder filled in from reference TRBV7-9 and TRBJ2-7): DTGVSQNPRHKITKRGQNVTFRCDPISEHNRLYWYRQTLGQGPEFLTYFQNEAQLEKSRLLSDRFSAERPKGSFSTLEIQRTEQGDSAMYLCASSTDLGGSYEQYFGPGTRLTVT.

J is TRBJ1-3 and V is TRBV5-1; 8 nucleotides line up with TRBD1. Germline V gives CDR1 SGHRS, CDR2 YFSETQ. The CDR3 is made up of 14 amino acids. J gave up 2 bases and V 5 bases, and 3 bases lay outside the gene matches. The DNA of the CDR3 is TGCGCCAGCAGGATGACAGGGGCTGGAAACACCATATATTTT. Protein sequence: CASRMTGAGNTIYF.

The chain has TRBV2 and TRBJ1-5, with 7 bases fitting TRBD1. In germline, CDR1 is SNHLY, CDR2 FYNNEI. J lost 4 bases, V lost 6 bases, and 3 bases had no gene match. The CDR3 has 13 amino acids. The CDR3 DNA reads as TGTGCCAGCAGGGGGGACAGAAATCAGCCCCAGCATTTT. Translating gives CASRGDRNQPQHF.

The rearrangement joins TRBV25-1 to TRBJ1-5; 7 bases align to TRBD1. The CDR3 covers 17 residues. V lost 4 bases, J lost 5 bases, and 14 bases stayed unmatched. CDR1 is MGHDK and CDR2 is SYGVNS in the germline V gene. The CDR3 nucleotides are TGTGCCAGCAGTGGCGCCGAAGGGACAGCGCTAGATCAGCCCCAGCATTTT. It codes for CASSGAEGTALDQPQHF. Full variable domain (remainder filled in from reference TRBV25-1 and TRBJ1-5): EADIYQTPRYLVIGTGKKITLECSQTMGHDKMYWYQQDPGMELHLIHYSYGVNSTEKGDLSSESTVSRIRTEHFPLTLESARPSHTSQYLCASSGAEGTALDQPQHFGDGTRLSIL.

The chain joins TRBV30 to TRBJ1-2; 7 bases fit TRBD1. The CDR3 runs 14 residues. Germline lookup yields CDR1 GTSNPN and CDR2 SVGIG (reference sequence). V dropped 8 bases and J dropped 4; count of bases not matched to a gene: 13. CDR3 nucleotides: TGTGCCCGGGTTAGACAGGGTGCGTTCTATGGCTACACCTTC. Amino acids: CARVRQGAFYGYTF.

The chain employs TRBV7-9 and TRBJ2-7, with a possible D match to TRBD1 (6 bases). The germline CDR1 and CDR2 sequences are SEHNR and FQNEAQ (reference sequence). The CDR3 loop spans 14 amino acids. Trimming cost V 4 bases and J 5 bases, with 15 bases left between them. Written as DNA, the CDR3 is TGTGCCAGCAGCTCCGGGACACCTCCTAACGAGCAGTACTTC. This gives the protein CASSSGTPPNEQYF.

The chain employs TRBV12-3 or TRBV12-4 and TRBJ1-5; 8 positions match TRBD1. The CDR3 sequence is 13 residues long. V dropped 5 bases and J dropped 4; count of bases not matched to a gene: 1. The chain's CDR3 is CASSDRGNQPQHF. Here the CDR3 DNA reads TGTGCCAGCAGTGACAGGGGTAATCAGCCCCAGCATTTT.

The chain employs TRBV7-2 and TRBJ2-1; D perhaps matches TRBD2 (6 bases). Germline CDR1 reads SGHTA; CDR2 reads FQGNSA. V lost 5 bases, J lost 7 bases, and 24 bases lay in between. The CDR3 is 17 amino acids. CDR3 DNA sequence: TGTGCCAGCAGCCGGGGGAGATTGGGACTCGTGATGAATGAGCAGTTCTTC. It is translated as CASSRGRLGLVMNEQFF.

V is TRBV3-1 (or the pseudogene TRBV3-2) and J is TRBJ2-7, with a possible D match to TRBD1 (6 bases). In germline, CDR1 is LGHDT, CDR2 YNNKEL (reference sequence). Trimming took 6 bases from V and 6 from J, leaving 18 bases between them. This CDR3 is 14 amino acids long. The CDR3 sequence is CASSRDTEVSEQYF. The CDR3 nucleotides read TGTGCCAGCAGTCGGGACACCGAAGTCTCCGAGCAGTACTTC.

The chain combines TRBV2 with TRBJ1-2, with 10 bases matching TRBD1. The germline V gene has CDR1 SNHLY and CDR2 FYNNEI. This CDR3 region has 11 residues. The ends lost 6 bases at V and 12 bases at J; junction bases unmatched: 4. This chain's CDR3 is CASRGTGVDTF. The DNA of the CDR3 is TGTGCCAGCAGGGGGACAGGGGTGGACACCTTC. Complete variable domain (other parts from reference TRBV2 and TRBJ1-2): EPEVTQTPSHQVTQMGQEVILRCVPISNHLYFYWYRQILGQKVEFLVSFYNNEISEKSEIFDDQFSVERPDGSNFTLKIRSTKLEDSAMYFCASRGTGVDTFGSGTRLTVV.

V is TRBV12-3 or TRBV12-4 and J is TRBJ1-2, with unresolved D. This CDR3 has 13 residues. With 3 bases removed from V and 4 bases from J, the gap between germline ends came to 9 bases. CDR3 sequence: CASSFGEAYGYTF. CDR3 nucleotides: TGTGCCAGCAGTTTTGGGGAGGCCTATGGCTACACCTTC.

This clone was detected only once. The chain carries TRBV7-9 and TRBJ1-6; D is uncertain. The CDR3 runs to 12 residues. Trimming took 5 bases from V and 5 from J, leaving 4 bases between them. Germline-derived CDR1 and CDR2 are SEHNR and FQNEAQ (reference sequence). The CDR3 reads CASSRDNSPLHF. CDR3 sequence (DNA): TGTGCCAGCAGCCGGGATAATTCACCCCTCCACTTT.